These T cell receptor beta chains were read from a single sample in a study of blood T cell repertoires in COVID-19. Generated by immunoSEQ multiplex PCR, the TCRdb table keeps only in-frame clones and is missing some. The table shows approximately 300,000 clones, with around nine tenths occurring only once. Sequencing was carried out using PBMCs or T cells enriched from blood (not recorded which). The receptor set was obtained from a woman aged 18 to 35 who had recovered from COVID-19. CDR3s include the opening cysteine and the closing phenylalanine or tryptophan. A D gene is named only where the DNA matches it firmly. Size tells how often a clone was seen (once, few, many) or the class of an expanded clone, and some rows leave it out.

CDR3nt | CDR3aa | j_gene | v_gene | abundance | d_gene
TGTGCCAGCAGCCAAGGGCAAGCGGGAGGAGGGGAGACCCAGTACTTC | CASSQGQAGGGETQYF | TRBJ2-5 | TRBV3-1/TRBV3-2 | - | TRBD2
TGTGCCAGCAGCCAAGATCTCCGGTATTCCATAGAGACCCAGTACTTC | CASSQDLRYSIETQYF | TRBJ2-5 | TRBV3-1/TRBV3-2 | - | -
TGTGCCAGTAGCGACACAGGGGGCACCAATGACGAGCAGTACTTC | CASSDTGGTNDEQYF | TRBJ2-7 | TRBV19 | - | TRBD1
TGCAGCGTTGAGCAGGGGGCAGATACGCAGTATTTT | CSVEQGADTQYF | TRBJ2-3 | TRBV29-1 | - | TRBD1
TGCGCCAGCAGTGAGTCGAGGGCGGTTTTTTCCTACGAGCAGTACTTC | CASSESRAVFSYEQYF | TRBJ2-7 | TRBV10-2 | - | -
TGCGCCAGCAGCTCCAACGGAGGCTCCTACAATGAGCAGTTCTTC | CASSSNGGSYNEQFF | TRBJ2-1 | TRBV5-1 | few | -
TGTGCCAGCAGCATGACGGGGAACTATGGCTACACCTTC | CASSMTGNYGYTF | TRBJ1-2 | TRBV7-6 | - | -
TGTGCCAGCAGCTTAGGCGACAGAAACACTGAAGCTTTCTTT | CASSLGDRNTEAFF | TRBJ1-1 | TRBV11-2 | few | -
TGTGCCAGCAGCGGTTGGACAGGGGGCACAGATACGCAGTATTTT | CASSGWTGGTDTQYF | TRBJ2-3 | TRBV5-4 | - | TRBD1
TGTGCCAGCAGCCGGACGGGAAATCAGCCCCAGCATTTT | CASSRTGNQPQHF | TRBJ1-5 | TRBV7-2 | - | -
TGTGCCAGCAGTTCAGGGGGCAGAAGTGGCTACACCTTC | CASSSGGRSGYTF | TRBJ1-2 | TRBV27 | - | TRBD1
TGTGCCAGCAGCGTAGGGGGCTCCAACACCGGGGAGCTGTTTTTT | CASSVGGSNTGELFF | TRBJ2-2 | TRBV9 | - | -
TGTGCCAGCAGTGAATCCAGACACTACGAGCAGTACTTC | CASSESRHYEQYF | TRBJ2-7 | TRBV25-1 | - | -
TGTGCCAGCAGTCCTACTAGCTCCAACTCCTACGAGCAGTACTTC | CASSPTSSNSYEQYF | TRBJ2-7 | TRBV27 | - | -
TGTGCCAGCAGTCCGTGGGACAGTAGCTCCTACGAGCAGTACTTC | CASSPWDSSSYEQYF | TRBJ2-7 | TRBV28 | - | TRBD1
TGCAGCGTTACCCGAGGTCAACAGTTCTTC | CSVTRGQQFF | TRBJ2-1 | TRBV29-1 | - | -
TGTGCCAGCAGCTTCCTAGCGACAGATGGAACCGGGGAGCTGTTTTTT | CASSFLATDGTGELFF | TRBJ2-2 | TRBV5-4 | - | -
TGTGCCAGCAGCGAAACAGGGTACGACGAGCAGTACTTC | CASSETGYDEQYF | TRBJ2-7 | TRBV9 | - | -
TGCGCCAGCAGTGGACAGATACTAGCGGGAGGGCATCAAGATACGCAGTATTTT | CASSGQILAGGHQDTQYF | TRBJ2-3 | TRBV10-1 | - | TRBD2
TGCGCCAGCAGCCAAGTTACAGGTTCGATGAACACCGGGGAGCTGTTTTTT | CASSQVTGSMNTGELFF | TRBJ2-2 | TRBV4-1 | once | -
TGTGCCACCAGCAATCGACAGGGGGGGAACAGGGCCTATGGCTACACCTTC | CATSNRQGGNRAYGYTF | TRBJ1-2 | TRBV15 | once | TRBD1
TGTGCCATCAGCCACCCGTTACAGGGTTCCTACGAGCAGTACTTC | CAISHPLQGSYEQYF | TRBJ2-7 | TRBV11-2 | - | -
TGCGCCAGCAGTGGCGGGTTTGGGACCTACGAGCAGTACTTC | CASSGGFGTYEQYF | TRBJ2-7 | TRBV10-2 | - | -
TGTGCCAGCAGCCCCGACAGGGTGGAAGAAAAACTGTTTTTT | CASSPDRVEEKLFF | TRBJ1-4 | TRBV7-8 | - | TRBD1
TGTGCCTGGGAACAGGGGGCCTATGGCTACACCTTC | CAWEQGAYGYTF | TRBJ1-2 | TRBV30 | - | TRBD1
TGTGCCAGCAGCTTCGGGTCGGGAATCGGGACCGGGGAGCTGTTTTTT | CASSFGSGIGTGELFF | TRBJ2-2 | TRBV11-3 | - | -
TGTGCCAGCAGTATGAGACAGGGTATGGGGACCCAGTACTTC | CASSMRQGMGTQYF | TRBJ2-5 | TRBV27 | - | TRBD1
TGTGCCAGTACCTGGACTCTAACTAGCTCCTACAATGAGCAGTTCTTC | CASTWTLTSSYNEQFF | TRBJ2-1 | TRBV19 | - | -
TGTGCCAGCACCCCACAGGGGACCCGGGCAGGTCAAAAACTGTTTTTT | CASTPQGTRAGQKLFF | TRBJ1-4 | TRBV7-9 | - | TRBD1
TGTGCCAGCAGCGTGCCGGGACAGGGGGCGAATGAGCAGTTCTTC | CASSVPGQGANEQFF | TRBJ2-1 | TRBV5-4 | - | TRBD1
TGTGCCAGTAGCCCCCGGACAGGGGTCGATAATGAAAAACTGTTTTTT | CASSPRTGVDNEKLFF | TRBJ1-4 | TRBV19 | - | TRBD1
TGTGCCAGCAGCCAAATAGGGAGGGGCTACAATGAGCAGTTCTTC | CASSQIGRGYNEQFF | TRBJ2-1 | TRBV3-1/TRBV3-2 | few | TRBD2
TGCGCCAGCAGTCTCGCCTATAACACCGGGGAGCTGTTTTTT | CASSLAYNTGELFF | TRBJ2-2 | TRBV5-1 | - | -
TGTGCCAGCAGTTTCCTAGCGGGGAACGCACAAGAGACCCAGTACTTC | CASSFLAGNAQETQYF | TRBJ2-5 | TRBV28 | - | TRBD2
TGTGCCACTACGGAGGAGTTTTCTGGGGCCAACGTCCTGACTTTC | CATTEEFSGANVLTF | TRBJ2-6 | TRBV6-5 | - | -
TGTGCCAGTAGTCGTACAGGGGGGATAGGAGATTCACCCCTCCACTTT | CASSRTGGIGDSPLHF | TRBJ1-6 | TRBV19 | - | TRBD1
TGTGCCAGCAGTGAACCCCGGCGGGGGAACTATGGCTACACCTTC | CASSEPRRGNYGYTF | TRBJ1-2 | TRBV6-1 | - | -
TGTGCCAGCAAAAGAGGCGGTAACTATGGCTACACCTTC | CASKRGGNYGYTF | TRBJ1-2 | TRBV7-2 | - | -
TGTGCCAGCTACGGGGGCAATCAGCCCCAGCATTTT | CASYGGNQPQHF | TRBJ1-5 | TRBV19 | once | -
TGTGCCAGCAGCCCTAGTTTTAACACTGAAGCTTTCTTT | CASSPSFNTEAFF | TRBJ1-1 | TRBV11-2 | - | -
TGTGCCAGCAGCGGCAAACAGAACACCGGGGAGCTGTTTTTT | CASSGKQNTGELFF | TRBJ2-2 | TRBV9 | - | -
TGTGCCAGCAGCTTCGGAAATGCCTCGAGGGAGACCCAGTACTTC | CASSFGNASRETQYF | TRBJ2-5 | TRBV13 | once | -
TGTGCCAGCAGTTTAAGAGGGACTAATGAAAAACTGTTTTTT | CASSLRGTNEKLFF | TRBJ1-4 | TRBV27 | - | -
TGTGCCAGCAGCTTAGCGGGGGGGCTCGGCTATGGCTACACCTTC | CASSLAGGLGYGYTF | TRBJ1-2 | TRBV11-2 | - | -
TGTGCCAGCAGCTTATTACCTGGACTAGCGGGGAACAATGAGCAGTTCTTC | CASSLLPGLAGNNEQFF | TRBJ2-1 | TRBV7-2 | once | TRBD2
TGTGCCAGCAGAGGGACAGGGAGGGATGGCTACACCTTC | CASRGTGRDGYTF | TRBJ1-2 | TRBV2 | - | TRBD1
TGCGCCAGCAGCTTGGGTCTAGCGGGAGGCTACGAGCAGTACTTC | CASSLGLAGGYEQYF | TRBJ2-7 | TRBV5-1 | - | TRBD2
TGTGCCTGGAGTGCGAGCGGGGGGGCCAATGAGCAGTTCTTC | CAWSASGGANEQFF | TRBJ2-1 | TRBV30 | - | TRBD2
TGTGCCAGCAGCAAGACAGGGGGCACTGAAGCTTTCTTT | CASSKTGGTEAFF | TRBJ1-1 | TRBV12-3/TRBV12-4 | - | TRBD1
TGCAGTGCTAGTCCCTGGGGCGGGAGGCCTTACAATGAGCAGTTCTTC | CSASPWGGRPYNEQFF | TRBJ2-1 | TRBV20-1 | few | TRBD2
TGCGCCAGCAGCTTGGGGACAGGGAGGGAAAAACTGTTTTTT | CASSLGTGREKLFF | TRBJ1-4 | TRBV5-1 | - | TRBD1
TGTGCCAGTAGTGGCTCAAACAGAGTCTATGGCTACACCTTC | CASSGSNRVYGYTF | TRBJ1-2 | TRBV19 | - | -
TGTGCCAGCAGTTCGATATCCAGAAGCTCCTACAATGAGCAGTTCTTC | CASSSISRSSYNEQFF | TRBJ2-1 | TRBV28 | - | -
TGTGCCAGCAGTCCACAACAGGGGCGGTCCAATGAGCAGTTCTTC | CASSPQQGRSNEQFF | TRBJ2-1 | TRBV6-4 | - | TRBD1
TGTGCCAGCAGTTTGGACAGGGACAATAATTCACCCCTCCACTTT | CASSLDRDNNSPLHF | TRBJ1-6 | TRBV27 | - | TRBD1
TGTGCCAGCAGCTTGGTCTTCAATGAAAAACTGTTTTTT | CASSLVFNEKLFF | TRBJ1-4 | TRBV5-8 | - | -
TGTGCCAGCACCCGAGGGGGCCCTGAAGCTTTCTTT | CASTRGGPEAFF | TRBJ1-1 | TRBV7-8 | - | TRBD1